This T cell receptor (beta chain) was profiled in a study of STAT5B mutations in CD4+ large granular lymphocyte leukemia. Notes on the study in general: Top patient clones used TRBV06 genes more often: 8/27 versus 2/35 in controls. No patients shared main leukemic clonotypes, though 25% to 30% appeared at low frequency elsewhere.

The assay was run at survey level. Repertoires were generated with immunoSEQ multiplex PCR, while TCRdb's copy carries only in-frame clones and drops some. Counted here are about 24,000 clones, 72% occurring once; the ten biggest clones make up 0.65%. Germline V gene lookup returns CDR1 SGHNT and CDR2 YYREEE (reference sequence). CDR3 length equals 14 residues. Trimming cost V 2 bases and J 2 bases; bases outside gene matches: 2. A note on this clone: What it binds is not known. This sample includes further DNA sequences coding for the same CDR3.

This sequence was found in a human donor in good health. V is TRBV5-4 and J is TRBJ2-7, with 9 nucleotides matching TRBD1. Sample: CD4+ T cells from blood buffy coats. The CDR3 bases are TGTGCCAGCAGCTTCGGGGACAGGGCCTACGAGCAGTACTTC. Amino acids: CASSFGDRAYEQYF. The full variable domain, in which reference TRBV5-4 and TRBJ2-7 provide the parts outside the CDR3, is ETGVTQSPTHLIKTRGQQVTLRCSSQSGHNTVSWYQQALGQGPQFIFQYYREEENGRGNFPPRFSGLQFPNYSSELNVNALELDDSALYLCASSFGDRAYEQYFGPGTRLTVT.